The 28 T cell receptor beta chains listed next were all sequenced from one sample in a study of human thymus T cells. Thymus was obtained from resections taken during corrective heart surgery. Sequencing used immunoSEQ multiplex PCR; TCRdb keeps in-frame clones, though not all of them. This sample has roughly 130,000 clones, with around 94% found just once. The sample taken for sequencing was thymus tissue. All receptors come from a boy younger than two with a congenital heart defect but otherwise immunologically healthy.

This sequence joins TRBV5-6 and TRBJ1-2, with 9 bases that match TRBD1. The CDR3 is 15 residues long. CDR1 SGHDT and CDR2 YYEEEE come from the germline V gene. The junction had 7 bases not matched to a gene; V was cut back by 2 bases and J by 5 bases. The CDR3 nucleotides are TGTGCCAGCAGCTTAACAGGGGGCGCATGGTATGGCTACACCTTC. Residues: CASSLTGGAWYGYTF.

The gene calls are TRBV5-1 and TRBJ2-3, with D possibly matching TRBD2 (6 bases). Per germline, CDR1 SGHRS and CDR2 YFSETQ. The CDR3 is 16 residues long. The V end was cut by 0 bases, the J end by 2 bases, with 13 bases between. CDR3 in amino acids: CASSLDLRGYTDTQYF. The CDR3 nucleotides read TGCGCCAGCAGCTTGGACTTGCGGGGCTACACAGATACGCAGTATTTT.

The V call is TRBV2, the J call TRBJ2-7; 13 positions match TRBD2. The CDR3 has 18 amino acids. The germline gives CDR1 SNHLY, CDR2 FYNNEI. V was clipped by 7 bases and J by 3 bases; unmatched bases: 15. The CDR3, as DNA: TGTGCCAGCACCCTAACTAGCGGGGGGGCTAAGGCGATCTACGAGCAGTACTTC. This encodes CASTLTSGGAKAIYEQYF.

The CDR3 region has the DNA TGTGCCACCAGCAGAGATCGGGGCTACGAGCAGTACTTC. Translation gives CATSRDRGYEQYF. The chain recombines TRBV15 with TRBJ2-7; D perhaps matches TRBD2 (5 bases). V shed 0 bases and J shed 3 bases, with 6 bases lying between them. Germline CDR1 and CDR2: LNHNV and YYDKDF (reference sequence). The CDR3 loop spans 13 amino acids.

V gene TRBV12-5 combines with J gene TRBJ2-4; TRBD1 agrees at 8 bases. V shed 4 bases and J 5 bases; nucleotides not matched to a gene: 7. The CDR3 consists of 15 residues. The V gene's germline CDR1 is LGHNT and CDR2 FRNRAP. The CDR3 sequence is CASGSLGTGENIQYF. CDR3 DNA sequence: TGTGCTAGTGGTTCGCTGGGGACAGGCGAAAACATTCAGTACTTC.

The CDR3 DNA reads TGTGCCAGCAGCTTGGTAGCGGGGGGTAATGAGCAGTTCTTC. It codes for CASSLVAGGNEQFF. J is TRBJ2-1 and V is TRBV5-8, with 10 bases that match TRBD2. CDR1 SGHTS and CDR2 YDEGEE come from the germline V gene. Germline trimming cut 0 bases from V and 7 bases from J; bases unmatched to any gene: 1. The CDR3 runs 14 residues.

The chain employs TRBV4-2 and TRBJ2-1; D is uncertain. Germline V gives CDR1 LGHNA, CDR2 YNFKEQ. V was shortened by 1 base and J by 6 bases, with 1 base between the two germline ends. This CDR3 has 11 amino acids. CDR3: CASSQANEQFF. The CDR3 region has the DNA TGTGCCAGCAGCCAAGCCAATGAGCAGTTCTTC.

The DNA of the CDR3 is TGTGCCAGCAGCTTAGGATCGCAGGGGGTATATAATTCACCCCTCCACTTT. Its translation: CASSLGSQGVYNSPLHF. The V call is TRBV7-2, the J call TRBJ1-6; TRBD1 matches 7 bases. CDR3 size: 17 residues. V gave up 1 base and J gave up 4 bases; unmatched junction bases: 7. The germline V gene encodes CDR1 SGHTA and CDR2 FQGNSA. Full variable domain (rest looked up from reference TRBV7-2 and TRBJ1-6): GAGVSQSPSNKVTEKGKDVELRCDPISGHTALYWYRQSLGQGLEFLIYFQGNSAPDKSGLPSDRFSAERTGGSVSTLTIQRTQQEDSAVYLCASSLGSQGVYNSPLHFGNGTRLTVT.

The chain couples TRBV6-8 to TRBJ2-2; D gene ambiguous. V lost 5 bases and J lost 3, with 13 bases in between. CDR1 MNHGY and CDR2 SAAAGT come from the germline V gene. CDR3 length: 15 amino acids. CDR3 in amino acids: CASSQQQNYTGELFF. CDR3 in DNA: TGTGCCAGCAGTCAACAGCAAAACTACACCGGGGAGCTGTTTTTT.

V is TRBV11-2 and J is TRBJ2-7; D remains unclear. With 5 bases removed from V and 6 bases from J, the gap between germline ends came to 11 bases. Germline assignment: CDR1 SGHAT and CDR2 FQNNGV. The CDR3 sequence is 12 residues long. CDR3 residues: CASSALGPEQYF. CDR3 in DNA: TGTGCCAGCAGCGCATTGGGTCCCGAGCAGTACTTC.

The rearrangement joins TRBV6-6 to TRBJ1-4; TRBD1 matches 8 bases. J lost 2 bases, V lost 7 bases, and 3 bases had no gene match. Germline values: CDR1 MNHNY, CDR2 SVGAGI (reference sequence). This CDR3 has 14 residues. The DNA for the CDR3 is TGTGCCAGCACCCGACAGGGGACTAATGAAAAACTGTTTTTT. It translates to CASTRQGTNEKLFF.

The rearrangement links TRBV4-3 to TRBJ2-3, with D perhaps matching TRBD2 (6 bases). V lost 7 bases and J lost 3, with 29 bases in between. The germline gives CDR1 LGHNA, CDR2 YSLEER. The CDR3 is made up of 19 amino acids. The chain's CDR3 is CASTHTETAGGPSTDTQYF. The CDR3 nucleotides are TGCGCCAGCACCCATACCGAAACCGCCGGGGGACCCTCAACAGATACGCAGTATTTT.

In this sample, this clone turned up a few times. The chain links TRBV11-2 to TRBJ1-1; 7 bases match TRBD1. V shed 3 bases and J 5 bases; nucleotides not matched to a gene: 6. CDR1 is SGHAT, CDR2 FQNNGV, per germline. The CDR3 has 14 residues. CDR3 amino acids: CASSFRQGWTEAFF. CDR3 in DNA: TGTGCCAGCAGCTTCCGACAGGGTTGGACTGAAGCTTTCTTT.

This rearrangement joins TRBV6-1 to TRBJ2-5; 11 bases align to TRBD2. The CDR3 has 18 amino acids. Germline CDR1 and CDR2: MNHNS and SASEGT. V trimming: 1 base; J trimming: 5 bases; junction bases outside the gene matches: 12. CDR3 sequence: CASSEVAGGPYQRETQYF. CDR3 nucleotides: TGTGCCAGCAGTGAAGTAGCGGGGGGGCCCTATCAGAGGGAGACCCAGTACTTC.

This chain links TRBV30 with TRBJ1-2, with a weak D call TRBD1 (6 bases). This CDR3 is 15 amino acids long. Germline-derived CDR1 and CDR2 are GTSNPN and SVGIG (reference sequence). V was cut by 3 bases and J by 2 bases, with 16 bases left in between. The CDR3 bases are TGTGCCTGGAGCCTTTTCAGGGGTGGCAACTATGGCTACACCTTC. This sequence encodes CAWSLFRGGNYGYTF.

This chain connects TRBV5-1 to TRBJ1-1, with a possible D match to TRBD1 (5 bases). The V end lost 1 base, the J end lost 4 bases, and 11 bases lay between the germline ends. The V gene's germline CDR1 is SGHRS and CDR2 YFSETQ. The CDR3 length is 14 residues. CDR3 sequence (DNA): TGCGCCAGCAGCTTGCTCGTCGGGGGCACTGAAGCTTTCTTT. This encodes CASSLLVGGTEAFF. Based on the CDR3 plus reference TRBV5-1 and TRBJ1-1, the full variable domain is KAGVTQTPRYLIKTRGQQVTLSCSPISGHRSVSWYQQTPGQGLQFLFEYFSETQRNKGNFPGRFSGRQFSNSRSEMNVSTLELGDSALYLCASSLLVGGTEAFFGQGTRLTVV.

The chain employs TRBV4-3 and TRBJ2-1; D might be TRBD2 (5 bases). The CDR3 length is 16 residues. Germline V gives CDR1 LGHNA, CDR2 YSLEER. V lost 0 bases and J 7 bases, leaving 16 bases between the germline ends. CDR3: CASSQDHGLLGNEQFF. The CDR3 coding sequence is TGCGCCAGCAGCCAAGATCACGGACTCCTGGGGAATGAGCAGTTCTTC.

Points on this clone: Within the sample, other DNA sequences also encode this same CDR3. The CDR3: CASSPDRAYGYTF. CDR3 DNA: TGTGCCAGCAGTCCGGACAGGGCCTATGGCTACACCTTC. The genes are TRBV27 and TRBJ1-2; 8 nucleotides agree with TRBD1. This CDR3 is 13 amino acids long. Looked up from germline, CDR1 is MNHEY and CDR2 is SMNVEV (reference sequence). V lost 5 bases, J lost 4 bases, and 3 bases stayed unmatched.

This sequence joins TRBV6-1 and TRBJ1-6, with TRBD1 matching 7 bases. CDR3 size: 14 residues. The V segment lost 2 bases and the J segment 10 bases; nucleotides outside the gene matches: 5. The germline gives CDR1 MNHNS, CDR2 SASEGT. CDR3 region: CASSERGGESPLHF. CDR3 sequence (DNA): TGTGCCAGCAGTGAACGAGGGGGCGAGTCACCCCTCCACTTT.

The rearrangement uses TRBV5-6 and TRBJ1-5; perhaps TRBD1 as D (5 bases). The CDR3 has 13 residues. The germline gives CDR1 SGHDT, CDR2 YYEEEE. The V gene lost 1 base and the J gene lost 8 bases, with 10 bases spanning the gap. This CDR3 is CASSLKGREPQHF. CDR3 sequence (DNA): TGTGCCAGCAGCTTGAAGGGGCGGGAGCCCCAGCATTTT.

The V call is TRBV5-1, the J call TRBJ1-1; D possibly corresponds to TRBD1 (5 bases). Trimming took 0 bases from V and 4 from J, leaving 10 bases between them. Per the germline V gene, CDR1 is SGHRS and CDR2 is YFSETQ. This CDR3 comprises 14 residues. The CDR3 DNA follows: TGCGCCAGCAGCTTGGCAGGGTTGAGCACTGAAGCTTTCTTT. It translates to CASSLAGLSTEAFF.

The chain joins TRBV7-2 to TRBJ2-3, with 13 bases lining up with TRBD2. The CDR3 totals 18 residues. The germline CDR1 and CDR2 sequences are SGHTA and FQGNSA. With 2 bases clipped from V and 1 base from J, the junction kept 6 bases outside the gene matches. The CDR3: CASSLIGTSGVGTDTQYF. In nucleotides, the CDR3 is TGTGCCAGCAGCTTAATCGGGACTAGCGGGGTTGGCACAGATACGCAGTATTTT.

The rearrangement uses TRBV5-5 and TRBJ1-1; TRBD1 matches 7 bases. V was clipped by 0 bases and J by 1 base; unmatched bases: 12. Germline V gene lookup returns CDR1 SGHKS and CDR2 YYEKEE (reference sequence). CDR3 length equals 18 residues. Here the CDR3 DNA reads TGTGCCAGCAGCTTGGTACCCGGTTTCGGGGACAGGAACACTGAAGCTTTCTTT. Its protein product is CASSLVPGFGDRNTEAFF.

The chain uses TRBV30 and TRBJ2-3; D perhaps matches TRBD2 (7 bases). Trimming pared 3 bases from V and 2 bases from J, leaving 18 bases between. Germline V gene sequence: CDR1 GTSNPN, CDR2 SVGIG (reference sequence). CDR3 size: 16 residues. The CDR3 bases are TGTGCCTGGAGCGGTCGGGGCGGGGGCACCACAGATACGCAGTATTTT. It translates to CAWSGRGGGTTDTQYF.

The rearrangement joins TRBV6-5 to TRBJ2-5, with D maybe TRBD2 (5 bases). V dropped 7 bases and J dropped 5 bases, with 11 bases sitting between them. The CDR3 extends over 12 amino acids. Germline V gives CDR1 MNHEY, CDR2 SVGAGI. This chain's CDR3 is CASTSSWETQYF. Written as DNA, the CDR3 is TGTGCCAGCACTTCTAGCTGGGAGACCCAGTACTTC.

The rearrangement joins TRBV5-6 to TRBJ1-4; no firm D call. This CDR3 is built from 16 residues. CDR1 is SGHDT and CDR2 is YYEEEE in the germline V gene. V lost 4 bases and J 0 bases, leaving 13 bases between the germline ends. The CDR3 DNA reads TGTGCCAGCAGCAGGACCGAGGAGGCAACTAATGAAAAACTGTTTTTT. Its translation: CASSRTEEATNEKLFF.

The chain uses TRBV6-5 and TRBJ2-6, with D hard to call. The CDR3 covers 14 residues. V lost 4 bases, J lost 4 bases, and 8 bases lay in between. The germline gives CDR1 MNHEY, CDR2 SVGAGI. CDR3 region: CASSSLSGANVLTF. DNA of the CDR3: TGTGCCAGCAGTTCTTTGAGCGGGGCCAACGTCCTGACTTTC.

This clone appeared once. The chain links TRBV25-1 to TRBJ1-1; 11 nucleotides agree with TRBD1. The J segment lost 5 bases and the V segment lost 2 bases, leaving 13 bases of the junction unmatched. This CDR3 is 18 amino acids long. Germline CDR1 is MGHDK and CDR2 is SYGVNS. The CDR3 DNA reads TGTGCCAGCAGTGAAAGGTCCTGGACAGGGGGCGCAGGTACTGAAGCTTTCTTT. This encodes CASSERSWTGGAGTEAFF.